A single sample gave rise to the 30 T cell receptor beta chains below, sequenced in a study of tumor-infiltrating lymphocytes in oesophageal squamous cell carcinoma. TCRdb processed the reads anew with MiXCR; each CDR3 protein has one entry. This sample has 9,500 to 14,000 distinct CDR3 sequences; more than 55% occur once, and the top ten carry roughly 50%. The sequenced sample was blood. Receptor source: a female donor with esophageal squamous cell carcinoma.

The J gene is TRBJ2-4, the V gene TRBV5-6; D may be TRBD1 or TRBD2 (5 bases each). The germline V gene has CDR1 SGHDT and CDR2 YYEEEE. The CDR3 loop spans 14 amino acids. V was shortened by 3 bases and J by 13 bases, with 20 bases between the two germline ends. This chain's CDR3 is CASSSGTYRFVQYF. CDR3 nucleotide sequence: TGTGCCAGCAGCTCCGGGACGTACCGTTTCGTGCAGTACTTC.

In this sample, this clonotype turned up a few times. The chain carries TRBV7-2 and TRBJ2-1; 7 bases fit TRBD1. Germline V gene data show CDR1 as SGHTA and CDR2 as FQGNSA. The CDR3 is made up of 13 amino acids. The V and J ends lost 4 bases and 7 bases, in that order; junction bases with no gene match: 4. The CDR3 loop is CASSWGQTNEQFF. For the CDR3, the DNA is TGTGCCAGCAGCTGGGGACAGACAAATGAGCAGTTCTTC. The variable domain in full, completed from reference TRBV7-2 and TRBJ2-1, reads GAGVSQSPSNKVTEKGKDVELRCDPISGHTALYWYRQSLGQGLEFLIYFQGNSAPDKSGLPSDRFSAERTGGSVSTLTIQRTQQEDSAVYLCASSWGQTNEQFFGPGTRLTVL.

The CDR3 sequence: CASSYSGLAAGMQYF. The CDR3 DNA follows: TGTGCCAGCAGTTACTCGGGGCTAGCTGCTGGGATGCAGTACTTC. J is TRBJ2-7 and V is TRBV6-7; D is tentatively TRBD1 or TRBD2 (5 bases each). TRBV6-7 is flagged as an ORF with uncertain function. Deletions cut 0 bases from V and 9 bases from J, with 18 bases between. This CDR3 has 15 residues.

This chain's CDR3 is CASSLEGGGQETGYTF. CDR3 in DNA: TGTGCCAGCAGCTTAGAAGGGGGGGGACAGGAGACTGGCTACACCTTC. The chain carries TRBV7-8 and TRBJ1-2; 8 bases align to TRBD1. This CDR3 region has 16 residues. Trimming removed 1 base from V and 7 bases from J; junction bases left unmatched: 11. CDR1 and CDR2 from the germline V gene are SGHVS and FQNEAQ.

This clonotype was counted a few times. The genes are TRBV7-2 and TRBJ2-7, with TRBD2 identical over 12 bases. V was clipped by 5 bases and J by 6 bases; unmatched bases: 5. This CDR3 region has 14 residues. Germline V gives CDR1 SGHTA, CDR2 FQGNSA. The CDR3 loop reads CASSLLAGGGEQYF. DNA for the CDR3: TGTGCCAGCAGCCTACTAGCGGGAGGCGGCGAGCAGTACTTC.

V usage is TRBV7-7 and J usage is TRBJ2-5; D tentatively reads TRBD1 or TRBD2 (5 bases each). The DNA end is a closer match to TRBJ2-7, so the J assignment may be wrong. The CDR3 is 15 residues long. Looked up from germline, CDR1 is SSHAT and CDR2 is FNYEAQ (reference sequence). This CDR3 reads CASSLGGRRDHEQYF. The DNA of the CDR3 is TGTGCCAGCAGCTTAGGGGGCCGCAGGGACCACGAGCAGTACTTC.

This clonotype was recorded only once. The chain uses TRBV12-5 and TRBJ2-4; 9 bases are a match to TRBD1. The assigned J gene may be wrong: the sequence end matches TRBJ2-5 better. This CDR3 region has 13 residues. The V gene's germline CDR1 is LGHNT and CDR2 FRNRAP. DNA of the CDR3: TGTGCTAGTGGTCCGGACAGGGGTGAGACCCAGTACTTC. This translates into CASGPDRGETQYF.

This clonotype was counted many times. V and J are TRBV19 and TRBJ2-7; 9 nucleotides agree with TRBD1. The length of the CDR3 is 14 residues. The J segment lost 1 base and the V segment lost 4 bases, leaving 2 bases of the junction unmatched. Looked up from germline, CDR1 is LNHDA and CDR2 is SQIVND (reference sequence). DNA of the CDR3: TGTGCCAGTAGTACCGGGACAGGGTCCTACGAGCAGTACTTC. Translation gives CASSTGTGSYEQYF.

This chain connects TRBV11-2 to TRBJ2-7; D uncertain. The J call may be in error: the DNA end matches TRBJ2-1 better. This CDR3 is 13 amino acids long. Germline values: CDR1 SGHAT, CDR2 FQNNGV. The CDR3 is CASSLGGSPKQFF. The CDR3 bases are TGTGCCAGCAGCTTAGGTGGTAGCCCTAAGCAGTTCTTC.

This clonotype was seen a single time. The gene calls are TRBV5-4 and TRBJ2-5, with 9 nucleotides matching TRBD2. Near its end, the DNA agrees better with TRBJ2-1, so the J call may be wrong. This CDR3 spans 17 amino acids. Germline CDR1 SGHNT, CDR2 YYREEE (reference sequence). The DNA for the CDR3 is TGTGCCAGCAGCTGGCCGGCGGGGGGGCGGGAGGACGATGAGCAGTTCTTC. As protein: CASSWPAGGREDDEQFF.

Worth noting for this clonotype: This is likely a read error, given that the CDR3 carries no conserved phenylalanine or tryptophan at its end. The DNA is left out, because the CDR3 cannot be placed on it with certainty; the CDR3 is given as TCRdb lists it. This chain connects TRBV14 to TRBJ1-1. The length of the CDR3 is 19 amino acids, counting both ends. Germline V gene lookup returns CDR1 SGHDN and CDR2 FVKESK. CDR3: CASSQENFRAGTTSSTSGQ.

This sequence joins TRBV7-3 and TRBJ2-3; maybe TRBD1 (6 bases). The CDR3 length is 15 residues. V lost 4 bases and J lost 1, with 12 bases in between. Looked up from germline, CDR1 is SGHTA and CDR2 is FQGTGA. The CDR3 nucleotides read TGTGCCAGCAGCTGGACAGTGACTCGCACAGATACGCAGTATTTT. As protein: CASSWTVTRTDTQYF.

This clonotype was seen once. The chain joins TRBV19 to TRBJ2-5; D not resolved. The J call may not be correct, given that the DNA end is closer to TRBJ2-3. This CDR3 spans 11 amino acids. Germline V gene data show CDR1 as LNHDA and CDR2 as SQIVND (reference sequence). CDR3 sequence reads: CASRRQDTQYF. The CDR3 DNA reads TGTGCCAGTAGGAGACAAGATACGCAGTATTTT.

In its sample, this clonotype was seen many times. CDR3 coding DNA: TGTGCCAGCAGCCCGCGACAGGGACAGGGATACAATGAGCAGTTCTTC. Residues: CASSPRQGQGYNEQFF. This sequence joins TRBV11-3 and TRBJ2-5, with 9 nucleotides matching TRBD1. The DNA end is a closer match to TRBJ2-1, so the J assignment may be wrong. This CDR3 is 16 amino acids long. Germline assignment: CDR1 SGHNT and CDR2 YENEEA.

This clonotype was seen a few times. The rearrangement links TRBV7-8 to TRBJ2-1, with no clear D. V lost 1 base, J lost 6 bases, and 4 bases lay in between. CDR3 length: 12 residues. Germline V gene sequence: CDR1 SGHVS, CDR2 FQNEAQ. The chain's CDR3 is CASSLGTNEQFF. The CDR3 region has the DNA TGTGCCAGCAGCTTAGGCACCAATGAGCAGTTCTTC.

This sequence joins TRBV2 and TRBJ2-3, with TRBD1 identical over 7 bases. The J call may be incorrect, as the DNA end agrees better with TRBJ2-7. Germline assignment: CDR1 SNHLY and CDR2 FYNNEI. The CDR3 has 14 amino acids. CDR3 DNA: TGTGCCAGCAGGAGACAGACAGGGCGCTACGAGCAGTACTTC. This codes for CASRRQTGRYEQYF.

Remarks on this clonotype: Being one base from a much bigger clone, this may be a read error. This chain connects TRBV6-2 or TRBV6-3 to TRBJ2-7; D uncertain. The J call may be in error: the DNA end matches TRBJ2-1 better. CDR3 length: 14 residues. Germline V gene data show CDR1 as MNHEY and CDR2 as SVGEGT. The DNA of the CDR3 is TGTGCCAGCAGTTACTCGTGGGTAGAGTACGAGCAGTTCTTC. This sequence encodes CASSYSWVEYEQFF.

This clonotype was counted only a few times. The chain uses TRBV10-2 and TRBJ2-3; 7 bases line up with TRBD1. The V segment lost 2 bases and the J segment 3 bases; nucleotides outside the gene matches: 5. This CDR3 contains 15 residues. Germline V lookup: CDR1 WSHSY, CDR2 SAAADI. This CDR3 reads CASSEEQGRTDTQYF. In nucleotides, the CDR3 is TGCGCCAGCAGTGAGGAACAGGGGCGTACAGATACGCAGTATTTT.

This chain joins TRBV6-4 and TRBJ1-4; 7 nucleotides line up with TRBD1. Germline loops: CDR1 MRHNA, CDR2 SNTAGT. J lost 8 bases, V lost 5 bases, and 11 bases had no gene match. The CDR3 extends over 15 amino acids. The CDR3 sequence: CASSRKRQGSEKLFF. As DNA, the CDR3 is TGTGCCAGCAGTCGGAAGCGACAGGGAAGCGAAAAACTGTTTTTT.

The chain carries TRBV20-1 and TRBJ2-7; TRBD1 matches at 10 bases. The CDR3 loop spans 14 amino acids. Losses at the gene ends were 5 bases for V and 6 bases for J; bases not matched to a gene: 10. Germline assignment: CDR1 DFQATT and CDR2 SNEGSKA (reference sequence). CDR3 DNA sequence: TGCAGTGCTCAAAACCGGGACAGGGGTAGCGAGCAGTACTTC. This sequence encodes CSAQNRDRGSEQYF.

Concerning this clonotype itself: A much larger clonotype is one base distant, so this may be a read error. The chain carries TRBV7-6 and TRBJ2-1; 9 bases agree with TRBD1. TRBJ2-7 matches the DNA end more closely, so the J call is doubtful. The CDR3 runs 13 residues. The germline CDR1 and CDR2 sequences are SGHVS and FNYEAQ. The CDR3 protein is CVSSQGQGREQYF. CDR3 DNA sequence: TGTGTCAGCAGCCAAGGACAGGGGCGCGAGCAGTACTTC.

CDR3 sequence: CASSLVWGNQPQHF. The CDR3 coding sequence is TGTGCCAGCAGCTTAGTGTGGGGCAATCAGCCCCAGCATTTT. V is TRBV7-2 and J is TRBJ1-5; D uncertain. This CDR3 spans 14 amino acids. Per the germline V gene, CDR1 is SGHTA and CDR2 is FQGNSA. V shed 1 base and J shed 2 bases, with 6 bases lying between them.

This clonotype was counted ten times or more. This chain uses TRBV5-1 with TRBJ2-1; D gene uncertain. Germline CDR1 and CDR2: SGHRS and YFSETQ. Between the trimmed V and J ends, which lost 7 bases and 6 bases, there was a span of 8 bases. The CDR3 totals 11 residues. Written as DNA, the CDR3 is TGCGCCAGCGCGGCAGCCAATGAGCAGTTCTTC. It is translated as CASAAANEQFF.

This clonotype was counted a single time. An end of the junction does not agree with germline; a read error may underlie this. The chain couples TRBV7-6 to TRBJ2-2, with D hard to call. Per the germline V gene, CDR1 is SGHVS and CDR2 is FNYEAQ. The CDR3 runs 15 residues. The DNA of the CDR3 is TGTGCTAGCAGCTTAGTGGCTAGTGTTACCGGGGAGCTGTTTTTT. This translates into CASSLVASVTGELFF.

This chain joins TRBV12-3 or TRBV12-4 and TRBJ2-1, with TRBD2 identical over 14 bases. This CDR3 spans 17 amino acids. V gave up 5 bases and J gave up 7 bases; unmatched junction bases: 10. Here the CDR3 reads CASSPWTSGGPGNEQFF. The CDR3 bases are TGTGCCAGCAGTCCTTGGACTAGCGGGGGGCCTGGTAATGAGCAGTTCTTC.

This clonotype was counted only a few times. DNA for the CDR3: TGTGCCAGCAAGACAGGGGAGACCCAGTACTTC. Translated, it gives CASKTGETQYF. This rearrangement joins TRBV12-3 or TRBV12-4 to TRBJ2-5, with 7 bases identical to TRBD1. Trimming removed 7 bases from V and 5 bases from J; junction bases left unmatched: 1. This CDR3 is 11 amino acids long.

This clonotype showed up just once. V gene TRBV7-8 combines with J gene TRBJ1-1; no firm D call. V was shortened by 5 bases and J by 2 bases, with 12 bases between the two germline ends. CDR3 size: 14 residues. Germline loops: CDR1 SGHVS, CDR2 FQNEAQ. CDR3 sequence (DNA): TGTGCCAGCAGCCCCGGAGCGGGTAACACTGAAGCTTTCTTT. The encoded protein is CASSPGAGNTEAFF.

This clonotype has only a few counts. The chain couples TRBV7-6 to TRBJ2-7; unclear D gene. The CDR3 contains 13 residues. Trimming stripped 7 bases from V and 0 bases from J, with 10 bases between. Germline V gene sequence: CDR1 SGHVS, CDR2 FNYEAQ. The CDR3 nucleotides are TGTGCCAGCACGGGCGGAGACTCCTACGAGCAGTACTTC. Residues: CASTGGDSYEQYF.

There are a few counts of this clonotype. The genes are TRBV7-6 and TRBJ1-2; D uncertain. The CDR3 length is 13 residues. CDR1 is SGHVS and CDR2 is FNYEAQ in the germline V gene. Trimming took off 1 base at V and 7 bases at J, with 10 bases between the two ends. The CDR3 DNA is TGTGCCAGCAGCTTAGAATACGGGAGTGGCTACACCTTC. Translating gives CASSLEYGSGYTF.

This chain connects TRBV6-8 to TRBJ2-3; D may match TRBD1 or TRBD2 (6 bases each). The CDR3 is 15 residues long. Germline lookup yields CDR1 MNHGY and CDR2 SAAAGT. Trimming stripped 7 bases from V and 8 bases from J, with 22 bases between. Written as DNA, the CDR3 is TGTGCCAGCACTTTACAGGGAGGTGGGAGTGGTACGCAGTATTTT. As protein: CASTLQGGGSGTQYF.